These 12 T cell receptor beta chains were sequenced from one sample in a study of regulatory T cells in long-lasting Graves disease. Described time point: persistent/refractory GD, antithyroid drugs over 5 years with positive TRAb. TCR sequences were obtained from RNA taken from PBMCs. Building the TCR beta libraries relied on iRepertoire HTBI primers, and CDR3 regions underwent Arm-PCR. TCRdb reprocessed the multiplex PCR reads via MiXCR and lists one record per CDR3 protein. The sample holds around 500,000 distinct CDR3 sequences, less than 25% seen once. The specimen comprised peripheral blood mononuclear cells (PBMCs), sampled when the disease was refractory, from a patient treated with antithyroid drugs. These receptor sequences come from a female donor with Graves disease.

A few counts support this clonotype. The V gene is TRBV6-1, the J gene TRBJ2-7; D may be TRBD1 or TRBD2 (5 bases each). Germline V gene data show CDR1 as MNHNS and CDR2 as SASEGT. V lost 1 base, J lost 0 bases, and 13 bases lay in between. CDR3 length: 16 amino acids. CDR3 in amino acids: CASSEEFYGTSYEQYF. CDR3 sequence (DNA): TGTGCCAGCAGTGAAGAGTTTTATGGGACCTCCTACGAGCAGTACTTC.

The chain is built from TRBV7-2 and TRBJ2-7, with no clear D. The germline V and J ends were trimmed by 3 bases and 2 bases, with 8 bases remaining between them. The CDR3 sequence is 13 residues long. Looked up from germline, CDR1 is SGHTA and CDR2 is FQGNSA. The CDR3 loop reads CASSLDEAYEQYF. The CDR3 nucleotides read TGTGCCAGCAGCTTGGACGAGGCCTACGAGCAGTACTTC.

This clonotype has ten or more counts. The chain is built from TRBV20-1 and TRBJ2-5; a possible D gene is TRBD2 (5 bases). Trimming took 0 bases from V and 2 from J, leaving 10 bases between them. Per germline, CDR1 DFQATT and CDR2 SNEGSKA (reference sequence). This CDR3 is 14 amino acids long. The CDR3 sequence is CSARDGSAQETQYF. In DNA form, the CDR3 reads TGCAGTGCTAGAGATGGTAGCGCTCAAGAGACCCAGTACTTC.

This clonotype was recorded at least ten times. CDR3 bases: TGTGCCAGCAGCGCGCGGGACAGGAATGAAAAACTGTTTTTT. Protein product: CASSARDRNEKLFF. V is TRBV7-8 and J is TRBJ1-4, with 8 positions matching TRBD1. V dropped 5 bases and J dropped 5; count of bases not matched to a gene: 4. This CDR3 comprises 14 residues. Germline lookup yields CDR1 SGHVS and CDR2 FQNEAQ.

Ten or more counts support this clonotype. J is TRBJ2-2 and V is TRBV12-3 or TRBV12-4; maybe TRBD2 (5 bases). V was pared by 6 bases and J by 4 bases, with 15 bases between. The CDR3 loop spans 15 amino acids. The CDR3 nucleotides are TGTGCCAGCAGCCGGGCCGGGGTGGGCACCGGGGAGCTGTTTTTT. This translates into CASSRAGVGTGELFF.

This clonotype was detected many times. The chain is built from TRBV6-1 and TRBJ2-7; 7 bases align to TRBD2. V dropped 3 bases and J dropped 2; count of bases not matched to a gene: 4. This CDR3 is 14 amino acids long. Germline values: CDR1 MNHNS, CDR2 SASEGT. The CDR3 loop reads CASSEGGVPYEQYF. The CDR3 DNA reads TGTGCCAGCAGTGAGGGAGGGGTCCCCTACGAGCAGTACTTC.

As to this clonotype: A much larger clone differs by one base, so this may be a read error. The chain recombines TRBV6-2 or TRBV6-3 with TRBJ1-2; possibly TRBD1 for D (5 bases). The CDR3 has 15 residues. Germline V lookup: CDR1 MNHEY, CDR2 SVGEGT. The V gene lost 10 bases and the J gene lost 2 bases, with 20 bases spanning the gap. The CDR3 loop reads CATNFLPGTNYGYTF. In DNA, the CDR3 is TGTGCCACCAATTTTCTCCCGGGGACCAACTATGGCTACACCTTC.

In its sample, this clonotype was seen many times. The chain employs TRBV15 and TRBJ1-1; D remains ambiguous. V was shortened by 0 bases and J by 7 bases, with 12 bases between the two germline ends. The CDR3 extends over 14 amino acids. Germline V CDR1 and CDR2: LNHNV, YYDKDF (reference sequence). The CDR3 region has the DNA TGTGCCACCAGCAGAGATCGCGAAGGACGTGAAGCTTTCTTT. As protein: CATSRDREGREAFF.

This clonotype has at least ten counts. The CDR3 protein is CASSFWNSPLHF. The CDR3, as DNA: TGTGCCAGCAGTTTCTGGAATTCACCCCTCCACTTT. The V call is TRBV28, the J call TRBJ1-6; D is unresolved. Germline CDR1 and CDR2: MDHEN and SYDVKM. Trimming stripped 3 bases from V and 7 bases from J, with 4 bases between. The CDR3 totals 12 residues.

On this clonotype: Just one base apart from a much larger clone, this may be a read error. The rearrangement joins TRBV12-3 or TRBV12-4 to TRBJ2-7, with unresolved D. The CDR3 length is 12 residues. Trimming removed 6 bases at V and 6 bases at J, with 12 bases between. The CDR3 DNA reads TGTGCCAGCAGCAGACTCCTCTGCGAGCAGTACTTC. Its protein is CASSRLLCEQYF.

The table lists this clonotype with a few counts. The chain joins TRBV5-1 to TRBJ1-1, with D perhaps TRBD1 (5 bases). The V end was cut by 4 bases, the J end by 4 bases, with 14 bases between. Germline CDR1 and CDR2: SGHRS and YFSETQ. The CDR3 sequence is 14 residues long. Here the CDR3 reads CASSEGTEGTEAFF. CDR3 in DNA: TGCGCCAGCAGCGAAGGGACGGAGGGCACTGAAGCTTTCTTT.

The V call is TRBV28, the J call TRBJ2-7; D is unresolved. The CDR3 is 11 amino acids. The germline V gene encodes CDR1 MDHEN and CDR2 SYDVKM. V was trimmed by 9 bases and J by 2 bases, leaving 8 bases between them. The CDR3 protein is CASRSTYEQYF. In DNA, the CDR3 is TGTGCCAGTCGGTCCACCTACGAGCAGTACTTC.